This T cell receptor (beta chain) was profiled in a study of T cell changes during pregnancy in multiple sclerosis. This CDR3 spans 17 amino acids. The repertoire was sequenced with immunoSEQ multiplex PCR; TCRdb's copy has only in-frame clones and lacks some. The table records approximately 63,000 clones, approximately 92% of them present only once. Source: peripheral blood, taken in the third trimester of pregnancy. The source is a female donor in good health, enrolled as a control in a pregnancy study. This chain joins TRBV21-1 and TRBJ2-3; the DNA was not compared with TRBD2, the D call given in the table. TRBV21-1 is designated a pseudogene. CDR3 in DNA: TGTGCCAGCAGCAAAATTCCTTTTGAGGAACCGACAGATACGCAGTATTTT. Amino acid sequence: CASSKIPFEEPTDTQYF.